These 18 T cell receptor beta chains were sequenced from one sample in a study of shared clonotypes between healthy human individuals. Using immunoSEQ multiplex PCR, the repertoire was profiled, and TCRdb retains in-frame clones only, with some absent. The sample records about 1.1 million clones, approximately 80% being singletons. The sample taken for sequencing was memory CD4+ T cells from PBMCs. Subset denoted: CD45RA-negative fraction. These receptors all come from a man younger than 30 in good health. Some clones in this sample may be carry-over from other donors' samples.

The CDR3 nucleotides are TGCGCCAGCAGCCAGGGGGCCTCTAGCACAGATACGCAGTATTTT. This codes for CASSQGASSTDTQYF. The chain combines TRBV4-1 with TRBJ2-3; the D gene is possibly TRBD1 (6 bases). Trimming took 3 bases from V and 0 from J, leaving 10 bases between them. Germline V gene lookup returns CDR1 MGHRA and CDR2 YSYEKL. There are 15 residues in the CDR3.

On this clone itself: The sample contains more than one DNA sequence encoding this CDR3. The rearrangement joins TRBV18 to TRBJ1-1; D gene uncertain. This CDR3 has 13 residues. V shed 3 bases and J shed 1 base, with 6 bases lying between them. Germline V lookup: CDR1 KGHSH, CDR2 LQKENI. In nucleotides, the CDR3 is TGTGCCAGCTCACCGCAGAGGAACACTGAAGCTTTCTTT. Amino acid sequence: CASSPQRNTEAFF. Complete variable domain (other parts from reference TRBV18 and TRBJ1-1): NAGVMQNPRHLVRRRGQEARLRCSPMKGHSHVYWYRQLPEEGLKFMVYLQKENIIDESGMPKERFSAEFPKEGPSILRIQQVVRGDSAAYFCASSPQRNTEAFFGQGTRLTVV.

V gene TRBV9 combines with J gene TRBJ2-7; 7 nucleotides match TRBD2. With V trimmed by 4 bases and J by 6 bases, 10 bases remained unmatched. Looked up from germline, CDR1 is SGDLS and CDR2 is YYNGEE. The CDR3 is made up of 14 amino acids. DNA for the CDR3: TGTGCCAGCAGCCGGGAGGAGGGGATAGGCGAGCAGTACTTC. This sequence encodes CASSREEGIGEQYF.

On this clone: This same CDR3 is encoded by further DNA sequences in the sample. The gene calls are TRBV9 and TRBJ2-3; D might be TRBD1 (5 bases). Between the trimmed V and J ends, which lost 2 bases and 0 bases, there was a span of 7 bases. The CDR3 runs to 14 residues. Germline V gene lookup returns CDR1 SGDLS and CDR2 YYNGEE. The CDR3 spells CASSVSGSTDTQYF. The CDR3 DNA sequence: TGTGCCAGCAGCGTGTCAGGGAGCACAGATACGCAGTATTTT.

V and J are TRBV9 and TRBJ2-5, with D tentatively TRBD2 (6 bases). The germline V gene has CDR1 SGDLS and CDR2 YYNGEE. The CDR3 consists of 15 residues. V lost 1 base and J 3 bases, leaving 13 bases between the germline ends. CDR3 sequence reads: CASSVTSLYEETQYF. The CDR3 nucleotides read TGTGCCAGCAGCGTAACTAGCTTGTACGAAGAGACCCAGTACTTC.

The chain has TRBV7-3 and TRBJ1-1; no reliable D call. The CDR3 totals 15 residues. V lost 5 bases and J lost 1, with 14 bases in between. Germline V lookup: CDR1 SGHTA, CDR2 FQGTGA. The CDR3 protein is CASSPPAGENTEAFF. CDR3 bases: TGTGCCAGCAGCCCCCCGGCGGGAGAGAACACTGAAGCTTTCTTT.

The chain uses TRBV19 and TRBJ1-2; D uncertain. V was cut by 8 bases and J by 1 base, with 14 bases left in between. This CDR3 contains 14 residues. CDR1 LNHDA and CDR2 SQIVND come from the germline V gene (reference sequence). CDR3 nucleotide sequence: TGTGCCAGTCACCGGCGGATCATTAACTATGGCTACACCTTC. Amino acid sequence: CASHRRIINYGYTF.

The chain has TRBV28 and TRBJ2-7; TRBD1 matches 10 bases. The V segment lost 9 bases and the J segment 4 bases; nucleotides outside the gene matches: 12. Germline assignment: CDR1 MDHEN and CDR2 SYDVKM. This CDR3 has 15 residues. The DNA for the CDR3 is TGTGCCAGTCACGCCGACAGGGGGCGTGAGTACGAGCAGTACTTC. Translation gives CASHADRGREYEQYF.

The chain is built from TRBV4-2 and TRBJ2-3; 10 nucleotides align to TRBD2. Looked up from germline, CDR1 is LGHNA and CDR2 is YNFKEQ. With 4 bases clipped from V and 2 bases from J, the junction kept 3 bases outside the gene matches. The length of the CDR3 is 15 residues. CDR3 sequence: CASSRTSGYTDTQYF. The CDR3 DNA reads TGTGCCAGCAGCCGGACTAGCGGCTACACAGATACGCAGTATTTT.

This clone was seen just once. The chain joins TRBV5-6 to TRBJ2-5, with D perhaps TRBD1 (6 bases). From germline, CDR1 is SGHDT and CDR2 YYEEEE. The CDR3 consists of 14 residues. V was clipped by 5 bases and J by 5 bases, with 16 bases between them. CDR3 sequence (DNA): TGTGCCAGCAGGGAGGTGGGGGCTGGGGAGACCCAGTACTTC. Protein sequence: CASREVGAGETQYF.

The chain carries TRBV6-5 and TRBJ2-1; 7 bases line up with TRBD2. Germline V gene lookup returns CDR1 MNHEY and CDR2 SVGAGI. The CDR3 loop spans 15 amino acids. V lost 6 bases, J lost 1 base, and 6 bases stayed unmatched. The CDR3 loop reads CASRKRLASYNEQFF. The DNA for the CDR3 is TGTGCCAGCAGGAAAAGACTAGCTTCCTACAATGAGCAGTTCTTC.

The V gene is TRBV5-4, the J gene TRBJ1-2; 7 nucleotides match TRBD1. The CDR3 is 14 residues long. Looked up from germline, CDR1 is SGHNT and CDR2 is YYREEE (reference sequence). Trimming removed 4 bases from V and 7 bases from J; junction bases left unmatched: 10. The CDR3 sequence is CASSPGGAPSGYTF. CDR3 nucleotides: TGTGCCAGCAGCCCAGGGGGGGCCCCCAGTGGCTACACCTTC.

This clone turned up a few times. The gene calls are TRBV30 and TRBJ1-2; TRBD1 agrees at 7 bases. This CDR3 comprises 13 residues. The trim removed 2 bases at V and 7 bases at J, leaving 7 bases unmatched. CDR1 and CDR2 (germline): GTSNPN, SVGIG (reference sequence). The CDR3, as DNA: TGTGCCTGGAGTACCCGGGACAGCACTGGCTACACCTTC. This gives the protein CAWSTRDSTGYTF.

This clone was observed at least ten times. The chain uses TRBV2 and TRBJ1-2; D gene uncertain. Trimming cost V 5 bases and J 4 bases, with 11 bases left between them. The CDR3 contains 13 residues. The V gene's germline CDR1 is SNHLY and CDR2 FYNNEI. CDR3 region: CASSLQNTYGYTF. Here the CDR3 DNA reads TGTGCCAGCAGTTTACAGAACACCTATGGCTACACCTTC.

There are a few counts of this clone. This chain connects TRBV7-8 to TRBJ1-2, with D possibly matching TRBD1 (5 bases). Between the trimmed V and J ends, which lost 1 base and 3 bases, there was a span of 12 bases. In germline, CDR1 is SGHVS, CDR2 FQNEAQ. The CDR3 has 15 residues. CDR3 in amino acids: CASSLGWIGDYGYTF. In DNA, the CDR3 is TGTGCCAGCAGCTTAGGTTGGATAGGGGACTATGGCTACACCTTC.

This clone was found once. The genes are TRBV10-3 and TRBJ2-1; 11 nucleotides agree with TRBD2. This CDR3 is built from 15 residues. CDR1 and CDR2 (germline): ENHRY, SYGVKD. The V and J ends lost 8 bases and 7 bases, in that order; junction bases with no gene match: 10. The CDR3 spells CAISEGASGRNEQFF. In DNA, the CDR3 is TGTGCCATCTCAGAGGGGGCTAGCGGGAGGAATGAGCAGTTCTTC.

The chain recombines TRBV10-3 with TRBJ2-7; D not resolved. Per germline, CDR1 ENHRY and CDR2 SYGVKD. There are 12 residues in the CDR3. The V gene lost 4 bases and the J gene lost 4 bases, with 8 bases spanning the gap. CDR3 in DNA: TGTGCCATCAGTGTCATGGGGTACGAGCAGTACTTC. Translating gives CAISVMGYEQYF.

The V and J genes are TRBV2 and TRBJ1-2, with 8 bases lining up with TRBD1. Germline CDR1 and CDR2: SNHLY and FYNNEI. The trim removed 1 base at V and 8 bases at J, leaving 6 bases unmatched. This CDR3 comprises 14 residues. The chain's CDR3 is CASSEVRQGIGYTF. The CDR3 coding sequence is TGTGCCAGCAGTGAAGTGAGACAGGGGATCGGCTACACCTTC.